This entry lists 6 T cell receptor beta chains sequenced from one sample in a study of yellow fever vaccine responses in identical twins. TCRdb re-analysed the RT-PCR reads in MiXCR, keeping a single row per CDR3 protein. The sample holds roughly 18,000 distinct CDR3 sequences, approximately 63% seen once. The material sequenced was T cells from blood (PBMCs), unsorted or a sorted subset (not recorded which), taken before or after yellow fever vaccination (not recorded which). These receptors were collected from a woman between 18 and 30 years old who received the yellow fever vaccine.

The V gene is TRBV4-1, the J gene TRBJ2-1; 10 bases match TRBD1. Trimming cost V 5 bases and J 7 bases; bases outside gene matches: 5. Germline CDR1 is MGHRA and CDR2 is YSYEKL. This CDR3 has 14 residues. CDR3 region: CASSSRDRGNEQFF. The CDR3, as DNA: TGCGCCAGCAGCTCACGGGACAGGGGAAATGAGCAGTTCTTC.

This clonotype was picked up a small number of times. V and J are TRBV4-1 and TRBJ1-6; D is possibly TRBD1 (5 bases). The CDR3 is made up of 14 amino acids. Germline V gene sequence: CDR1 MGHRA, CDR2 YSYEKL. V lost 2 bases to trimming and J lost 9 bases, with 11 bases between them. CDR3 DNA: TGCGCCAGCAGCCAATCCTGGGGGATTTCACCCCTCCACTTT. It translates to CASSQSWGISPLHF.

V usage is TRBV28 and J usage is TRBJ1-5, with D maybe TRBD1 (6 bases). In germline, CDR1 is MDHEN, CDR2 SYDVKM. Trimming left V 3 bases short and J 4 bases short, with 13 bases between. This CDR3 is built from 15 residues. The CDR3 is CASSFPRRGNQPQHF. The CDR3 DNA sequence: TGTGCCAGCAGTTTCCCCAGGAGGGGGAATCAGCCCCAGCATTTT.

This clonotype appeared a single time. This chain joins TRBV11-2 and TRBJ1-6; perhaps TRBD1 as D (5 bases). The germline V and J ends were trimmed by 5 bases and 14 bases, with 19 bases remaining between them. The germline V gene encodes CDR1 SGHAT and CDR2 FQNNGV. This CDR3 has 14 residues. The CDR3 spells CASSPSGTADTLHF. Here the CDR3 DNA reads TGTGCCAGCAGCCCCTCCGGGACCGCCGACACCCTCCACTTT.

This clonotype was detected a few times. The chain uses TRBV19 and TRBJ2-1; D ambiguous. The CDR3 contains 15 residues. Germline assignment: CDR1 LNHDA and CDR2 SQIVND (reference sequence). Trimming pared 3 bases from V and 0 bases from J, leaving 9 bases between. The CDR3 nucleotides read TGTGCCAGTAGTATTAAGGTGAACTCCTACAATGAGCAGTTCTTC. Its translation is CASSIKVNSYNEQFF. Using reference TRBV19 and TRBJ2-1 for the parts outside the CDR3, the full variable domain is DGGITQSPKYLFRKEGQNVTLSCEQNLNHDAMYWYRQDPGQGLRLIYYSQIVNDFQKGDIAEGYSVSREKKESFPLTVTSAQKNPTAFYLCASSIKVNSYNEQFFGPGTRLTVL.

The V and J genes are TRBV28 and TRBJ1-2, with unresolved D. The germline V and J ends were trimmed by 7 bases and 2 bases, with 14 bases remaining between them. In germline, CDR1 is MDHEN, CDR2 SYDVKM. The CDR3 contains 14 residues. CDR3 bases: TGTGCCAGCAACCAATCGGGCAAGAACTATGGCTACACCTTC. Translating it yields CASNQSGKNYGYTF.